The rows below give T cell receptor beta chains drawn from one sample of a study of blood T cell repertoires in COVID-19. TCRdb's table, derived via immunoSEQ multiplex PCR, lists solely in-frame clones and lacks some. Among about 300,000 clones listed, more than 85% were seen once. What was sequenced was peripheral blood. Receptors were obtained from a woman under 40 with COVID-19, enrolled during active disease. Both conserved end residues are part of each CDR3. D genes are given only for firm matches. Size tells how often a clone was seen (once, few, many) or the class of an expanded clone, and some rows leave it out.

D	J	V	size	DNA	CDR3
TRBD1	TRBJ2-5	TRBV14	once	TGTGCCAGCAGCCCATACGGACAGGGAGGAAGAGAGACCCAGTACTTC	CASSPYGQGGRETQYF
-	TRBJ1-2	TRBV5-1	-	TGCGCCAGCAGCCCGGACAGCAACTATGGCTACACCTTC	CASSPDSNYGYTF
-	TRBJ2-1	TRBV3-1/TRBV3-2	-	TGTGCCAGCAGCCAAGATCTTCGAGGGAGAGGCGATGAGCAGTTCTTC	CASSQDLRGRGDEQFF
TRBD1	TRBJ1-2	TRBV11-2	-	TGTGCCAGCAGCGCAGACAGGGGAGAAGGCTACACCTTC	CASSADRGEGYTF
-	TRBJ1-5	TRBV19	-	TGTGCCAGTAGTATTTTTCAACCGACGTGGGGGCACTATAGCAATCAGCCCCAGCATTTT	CASSIFQPTWGHYSNQPQHF
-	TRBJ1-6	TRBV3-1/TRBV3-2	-	TGTGCCAGCAGTCAAGATATCGGGTCCCATAATTCACCCCTCCACTTT	CASSQDIGSHNSPLHF
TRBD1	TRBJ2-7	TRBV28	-	TGTGCCAGCAGTCCGGGACAGCCCTACGAGCAGTACTTC	CASSPGQPYEQYF
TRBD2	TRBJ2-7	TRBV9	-	TGTGCCAGCGGTGGACTAGCGGACTACGAGCAGTACTTC	CASGGLADYEQYF
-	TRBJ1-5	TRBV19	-	TGTGCCAGTAGTTGGGGCCAGCGAGGCAATCAGCCCCAGCATTTT	CASSWGQRGNQPQHF
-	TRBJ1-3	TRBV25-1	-	TGTGCCAGCAGTGACAGGGCTAGGGGAAACACCATATATTTT	CASSDRARGNTIYF
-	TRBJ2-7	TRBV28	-	TGTGCCAGCAGACCGCAGGGGTCCCTCTACGAGCAGTACTTC	CASRPQGSLYEQYF
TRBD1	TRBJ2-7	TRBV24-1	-	TGTGCCACCAGTGACTCGACAGGGTCTGACGAGCAGTACTTC	CATSDSTGSDEQYF
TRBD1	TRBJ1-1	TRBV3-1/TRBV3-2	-	TGTGCCAGCAGCCCGCGTACCGGGACAGCGAACACTGAAGCTTTCTTT	CASSPRTGTANTEAFF
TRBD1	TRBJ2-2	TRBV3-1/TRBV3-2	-	TGTGCCAGCAGCCAACTACAGGGGGGAGTGGGGGAGCTGTTTTTT	CASSQLQGGVGELFF
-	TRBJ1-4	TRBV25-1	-	TGTGCCAGCAGTGGACCCAGACAGGACAATGAAAAACTGTTTTTT	CASSGPRQDNEKLFF
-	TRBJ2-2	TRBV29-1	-	TGCAGCGTTATTAGAGGGAAAGAGGGGGCCGGGGAGCTGTTTTTT	CSVIRGKEGAGELFF
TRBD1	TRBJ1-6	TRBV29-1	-	TGCAGCGTTGAAACGGGACAGGGGCCCTATAATTCACCCCTCCACTTT	CSVETGQGPYNSPLHF
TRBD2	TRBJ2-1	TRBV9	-	TGTGCCAGCAGCGTAGGGCTAGCGGGAGGGCCGGGCGAGCAGTTCTTC	CASSVGLAGGPGEQFF
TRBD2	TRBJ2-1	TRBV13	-	TGTGCCAGCAGCTTGGGGCTAGCGGGAGGATACCGAGGGAATGAGCAGTTCTTC	CASSLGLAGGYRGNEQFF
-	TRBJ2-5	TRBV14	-	TGTGCCAGCAGCCACGGGGAGACCCAGTACTTC	CASSHGETQYF
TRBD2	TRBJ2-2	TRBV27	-	TGTGCCAGCAGTTCACGTAGCGGGAGAAGTACCGGGGAGCTGTTTTTT	CASSSRSGRSTGELFF
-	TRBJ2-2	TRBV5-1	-	TGCGCCAGCAGCTGGACTCTCCTTGACACCGGGGAGCTGTTTTTT	CASSWTLLDTGELFF
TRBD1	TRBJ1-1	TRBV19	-	TGTGCCAGTAGTCAGGGGGAGAACACTGAAGCTTTCTTT	CASSQGENTEAFF
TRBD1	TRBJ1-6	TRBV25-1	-	TGTGCCAGCAGTGAAAAACAGGGGGCGTATTCACCCCTCCACTTT	CASSEKQGAYSPLHF
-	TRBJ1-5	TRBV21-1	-	TGTGCCAGCCTTGCGACTCGGAGAGCCCAAAATCAGCCCCAGCATTTT	CASLATRRAQNQPQHF
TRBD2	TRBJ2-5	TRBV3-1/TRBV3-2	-	TGTGCCAGCAGCCGGGAGGGGACCCAGTACTTC	CASSREGTQYF
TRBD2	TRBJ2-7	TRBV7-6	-	TGTGCCAGCAGCTCGACCCTAGGACTAGCGGGAGCCTACGAGCAGTACTTC	CASSSTLGLAGAYEQYF
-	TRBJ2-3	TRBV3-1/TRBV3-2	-	TGTGCCAGCAGCTTATCACTAGATACGCAGTATTTT	CASSLSLDTQYF
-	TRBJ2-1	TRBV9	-	TGTGCCAGCAGCGTTCCTAGCCATGAGCAGTTCTTC	CASSVPSHEQFF
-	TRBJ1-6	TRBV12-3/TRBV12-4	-	TGTGCCAGCAGTTCGCTAGGGGATTCACCCCTCCACTTT	CASSSLGDSPLHF
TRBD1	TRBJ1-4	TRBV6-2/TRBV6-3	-	TGTGCCAGCAGTTACTCGGCGACAGGGTATGAAAAACTGTTTTTT	CASSYSATGYEKLFF
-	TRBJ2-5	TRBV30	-	TGTGCCTGGAGTTTTGGGGGGACCCAAGAGACCCAGTACTTC	CAWSFGGTQETQYF
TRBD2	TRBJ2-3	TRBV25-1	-	TGTGCCAGCAGTGCGACTAGCGCAGGGGGCACAGATACGCAGTATTTT	CASSATSAGGTDTQYF
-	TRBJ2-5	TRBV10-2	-	TGCGCCAGCAGTGGGTGGGCTGAGACCCAGTACTTC	CASSGWAETQYF
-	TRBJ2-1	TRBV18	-	TGTGCCAGCTCACCATCGGGACTCCCGAGCTCCTACAATGAGCAGTTCTTC	CASSPSGLPSSYNEQFF
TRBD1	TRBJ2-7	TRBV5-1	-	TGCGCCAGCAGCTTGGGACAGGGTTTGGTCTACGAGCAGTACTTC	CASSLGQGLVYEQYF
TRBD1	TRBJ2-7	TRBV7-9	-	TGTGCCAGCAGCTCGGACAGGGGGGCCTACGAGCAGTACTTC	CASSSDRGAYEQYF
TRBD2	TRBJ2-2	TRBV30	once	TGTGCCTGGAGTAGGCTAGCGGGAAACACCGGGGAGCTGTTTTTT	CAWSRLAGNTGELFF